Presented here are 11 T cell receptor beta chains from one specimen sequenced in a study of OX40 agonist ivuxolimab in advanced cancers. Profiled with immunoSEQ multiplex PCR; TCRdb holds only in-frame clones, not every one. The table has 76,000 or so clones, about 88% seen once. This sample comprised CD4+ or CD8+ T cells sorted from blood, obtained in a trial of the OX40 agonist ivuxolimab. The receptors were sampled from an adult with an advanced solid tumor such as melanoma, head and neck, liver or kidney cancer.

The V and J genes are TRBV6-1 and TRBJ2-7; D remains unclear. CDR1 and CDR2 (germline): MNHNS, SASEGT. This CDR3 comprises 15 residues. Trimming pared 7 bases from V and 0 bases from J, leaving 16 bases between. This CDR3 is CASTDGGQVSYEQYF. The CDR3 DNA is TGTGCCAGCACCGATGGCGGCCAGGTCTCCTACGAGCAGTACTTC.

The chain's CDR3 is CASSQLQETQYF. In DNA form, the CDR3 reads TGTGCCAGCAGCCAACTTCAAGAGACCCAGTACTTC. The J gene is TRBJ2-5, the V gene TRBV14; D gene uncertain. The V gene lost 2 bases and the J gene lost 2 bases, with 3 bases spanning the gap. The V gene's germline CDR1 is SGHDN and CDR2 FVKESK. The CDR3 is made up of 12 amino acids.

This clone was seen once. The chain couples TRBV6-6 to TRBJ1-6; 7 nucleotides agree with TRBD1. The junction had 9 bases not matched to a gene; V was cut back by 2 bases and J by 8 bases. The CDR3 has 16 residues. Germline V gene data show CDR1 as MNHNY and CDR2 as SVGAGI (reference sequence). The CDR3 loop is CASSYRTTGMDSPLHF. CDR3 sequence (DNA): TGTGCCAGCAGTTACAGAACGACAGGGATGGATTCACCCCTCCACTTT.

The V call is TRBV7-2, the J call TRBJ2-3, with a weak D call TRBD1 (6 bases). The CDR3 sequence is 15 residues long. The germline gives CDR1 SGHTA, CDR2 FQGNSA. V lost 2 bases to trimming and J lost 0 bases, with 9 bases between them. The CDR3 is CASSLSGHSTDTQYF. CDR3 in DNA: TGTGCCAGCAGCTTATCGGGACATAGCACAGATACGCAGTATTTT.

The chain uses TRBV19 and TRBJ1-4; D call uncertain. The germline V gene encodes CDR1 LNHDA and CDR2 SQIVND (reference sequence). The CDR3 loop spans 13 amino acids. V lost 4 bases and J lost 8, with 11 bases in between. The CDR3: CASSTTMGEKLFF. CDR3 bases: TGTGCCAGTAGTACAACGATGGGGGAAAAACTGTTTTTT.

The V gene is TRBV15, the J gene TRBJ1-5; TRBD1 matches at 9 bases. The CDR3 runs 16 residues. V gave up 1 base and J gave up 7 bases; unmatched junction bases: 8. In germline, CDR1 is LNHNV, CDR2 YYDKDF (reference sequence). This CDR3 reads CATSRGEGQGRQPQHF. The CDR3 nucleotides read TGTGCCACCAGCAGAGGGGAGGGACAGGGACGACAGCCCCAGCATTTT.

V gene TRBV7-9 combines with J gene TRBJ2-7; D is possibly TRBD1 (5 bases). The CDR3 runs to 14 residues. The germline CDR1 and CDR2 sequences are SEHNR and FQNEAQ (reference sequence). Trimming stripped 5 bases from V and 4 bases from J, with 15 bases between. This CDR3 reads CASSDDSTRYEQYF. The CDR3, as DNA: TGTGCCAGCAGCGACGACAGCACGAGGTACGAGCAGTACTTC.

This chain joins TRBV6-1 and TRBJ1-5; possibly TRBD1 for D (6 bases). The CDR3 totals 15 residues. With 5 bases removed from V and 3 bases from J, the gap between germline ends came to 14 bases. Germline CDR1 MNHNS, CDR2 SASEGT. The CDR3: CASSNPGHINQPQHF. The DNA of the CDR3 is TGTGCCAGCAGTAACCCGGGACATATCAATCAGCCCCAGCATTTT.

V and J are TRBV11-3 and TRBJ2-5; a possible D gene is TRBD2 (5 bases). Matching the DNA end better, TRBJ2-7 makes the J call doubtful. In germline, CDR1 is SGHNT, CDR2 YENEEA. The CDR3 runs 13 residues. The DNA of the CDR3 is TGTGCCAGCAGCTTAGTAGAGGGCTACGAGCAGTACTTC. Translated: CASSLVEGYEQYF.

The chain joins TRBV7-2 to TRBJ2-7; 10 bases map to TRBD1. The CDR3 totals 13 residues. Germline V gives CDR1 SGHTA, CDR2 FQGNSA. V trimming: 4 bases; J trimming: 5 bases; junction bases outside the gene matches: 2. The CDR3 reads CASSSGTGDEQYF. CDR3 bases: TGTGCCAGCAGCTCCGGGACAGGGGACGAGCAGTACTTC.

This chain links TRBV6-5 with TRBJ1-1; D call uncertain. There are 13 residues in the CDR3. In germline, CDR1 is MNHEY, CDR2 SVGAGI. With 6 bases removed from V and 7 bases from J, the gap between germline ends came to 15 bases. The CDR3 coding sequence is TGTGCCAGCAGCGGGCTCTTCGGACGTGAAGCTTTCTTT. Its protein product is CASSGLFGREAFF.